These 20 T cell receptor beta chains originate from one sample sequenced in a study of cytomegalovirus exposure and HLA in healthy donors. The PCR ran on 60 Vbeta and 13 Jbeta primers. The table came from immunoSEQ multiplex PCR; TCRdb's copy has only in-frame clones and leaves some out. The data contain around 120,000 clones, 65% to 80% of them singletons. Sequencing used PBMCs. These receptors came from a man aged 55 to 70 in good health and CMV-seropositive.

The chain is built from TRBV5-1 and TRBJ2-5; TRBD2 matches at 8 bases. In germline, CDR1 is SGHRS, CDR2 YFSETQ. J gave up 5 bases and V 4 bases, and 7 bases lay outside the gene matches. The CDR3 runs 14 residues. The chain's CDR3 is CASSGQGLEETQYF. Written as DNA, the CDR3 is TGCGCCAGCAGCGGGCAGGGACTAGAGGAGACCCAGTACTTC. The full variable domain, rest sourced from reference TRBV5-1 and TRBJ2-5, is KAGVTQTPRYLIKTRGQQVTLSCSPISGHRSVSWYQQTPGQGLQFLFEYFSETQRNKGNFPGRFSGRQFSNSRSEMNVSTLELGDSALYLCASSGQGLEETQYFGPGTRLLVL.

This chain uses TRBV6-5 with TRBJ1-2, with D hard to call. V was shortened by 7 bases and J by 3 bases, with 12 bases between the two germline ends. This CDR3 comprises 13 residues. Germline values: CDR1 MNHEY, CDR2 SVGAGI. DNA of the CDR3: TGTGCCAGCACCCTCTCTCGAGACTATGGCTACACCTTC. Encoded protein: CASTLSRDYGYTF.

The table lists this clone with a count of one. The chain combines TRBV1 with TRBJ2-1; TRBD1 is taken as the D call from the table, unchecked against the DNA. TRBV1 corresponds to a pseudogene. The CDR3 has 16 amino acids. The CDR3 is CTSSQDPDRGLDEQFF. In DNA form, the CDR3 reads TGCACCAGCAGCCAAGACCCGGACAGGGGCTTGGATGAGCAGTTCTTC.

This clone was counted between two and nine times. V gene TRBV19 combines with J gene TRBJ1-5; 7 bases are shared with TRBD1. V dropped 5 bases and J dropped 0; count of bases not matched to a gene: 7. The CDR3 totals 16 residues. Germline loops: CDR1 LNHDA, CDR2 SQIVND (reference sequence). CDR3 in DNA: TGTGCCAGTAGTCCCCCGGGACAGCTTAGCAATCAGCCCCAGCATTTT. Protein product: CASSPPGQLSNQPQHF.

The rearrangement links TRBV7-9 to TRBJ2-2; D call uncertain. Deletions cut 1 base from V and 4 bases from J, with 10 bases between. The length of the CDR3 is 15 residues. Germline V gene lookup returns CDR1 SEHNR and CDR2 FQNEAQ (reference sequence). The CDR3 nucleotides read TGTGCCAGCAGCTTAGGGGTCGGGTCCACCGGGGAGCTGTTTTTT. Protein sequence: CASSLGVGSTGELFF.

This clone was observed once. The chain employs TRBV11-1 and TRBJ1-1; tentative D call: TRBD1 (6 bases). This CDR3 is built from 15 residues. V dropped 7 bases and J dropped 4 bases, with 19 bases sitting between them. Germline V CDR1 and CDR2: SGHAT, FQDESV (reference sequence). The CDR3 sequence: CASNPTPGHFTEAFF. The CDR3 DNA is TGTGCCAGCAACCCCACTCCGGGACACTTCACTGAAGCTTTCTTT.

The table lists this clone with a few counts. Other DNA sequences in this sample translate to the same CDR3. The J gene is TRBJ2-5, the V gene TRBV19; a weak D match, TRBD2 (5 bases). The germline gives CDR1 LNHDA, CDR2 SQIVND (reference sequence). The V end was cut by 3 bases, the J end by 3 bases, with 11 bases between. The CDR3 contains 14 residues. In DNA form, the CDR3 reads TGTGCCAGTAGTATCAACAGAGGGAAAGAGACCCAGTACTTC. This codes for CASSINRGKETQYF.

The rearrangement joins TRBV7-9 to TRBJ1-2, with D possibly being TRBD1 (6 bases). Trimming removed 4 bases from V and 2 bases from J, with 11 bases in between. Germline V gene data show CDR1 as SEHNR and CDR2 as FQNEAQ (reference sequence). This CDR3 contains 14 residues. The CDR3 spells CASSSDSENYGYTF. In DNA form, the CDR3 reads TGTGCCAGCAGCTCGGACAGTGAAAACTATGGCTACACCTTC.

A single count supports this clone. The chain uses TRBV6-6 and TRBJ1-4, with TRBD1 identical over 7 bases. This CDR3 spans 15 amino acids. Germline CDR1 is MNHNY and CDR2 is SVGAGI (reference sequence). The ends lost 7 bases at V and 7 bases at J; junction bases unmatched: 12. The CDR3 sequence: CASKLRGGEGEKLFF. For the CDR3, the DNA is TGTGCCAGCAAGTTACGAGGGGGCGAGGGTGAAAAACTGTTTTTT.

The chain joins TRBV28 to TRBJ2-7; 7 bases fit TRBD1. The CDR3 sequence is 13 residues long. V was clipped by 6 bases and J by 2 bases; unmatched bases: 4. Germline V gene sequence: CDR1 MDHEN, CDR2 SYDVKM. The CDR3 DNA follows: TGTGCCAGCAGAACGACAGGGCCCTACGAGCAGTACTTC. It translates to CASRTTGPYEQYF.

J is TRBJ1-2 and V is TRBV14; maybe TRBD1 (5 bases). Trimming took 5 bases from V and 7 from J, leaving 14 bases between them. Germline CDR1 is SGHDN and CDR2 is FVKESK. CDR3 length: 13 amino acids. Here the CDR3 DNA reads TGTGCCAGCAGCAACCTCGGAAGGGGTGGCTACACCTTC. As protein: CASSNLGRGGYTF.

This clone was observed a few times. The rearrangement uses TRBV11-2 and TRBJ1-2; D uncertain. V lost 1 base, J lost 10 bases, and 16 bases lay in between. Germline loops: CDR1 SGHAT, CDR2 FQNNGV. The CDR3 is 14 residues long. The CDR3: CASSLGAASQDYTF. CDR3 DNA: TGTGCCAGCAGCTTAGGGGCAGCCAGCCAGGACTACACCTTC.

The chain has TRBV7-9 and TRBJ1-6; no firm D call. Germline loops: CDR1 SEHNR, CDR2 FQNEAQ (reference sequence). The V gene lost 8 bases and the J gene lost 7 bases, with 6 bases spanning the gap. The CDR3 is 11 amino acids. CDR3 sequence: CASSRNSPLHF. CDR3 in DNA: TGTGCCAGCTCCAGAAATTCACCCCTCCACTTT.

This clone was counted a single time. This sequence joins TRBV7-2 and TRBJ2-3; D perhaps matches TRBD2 (6 bases). V was shortened by 5 bases and J by 9 bases, with 12 bases between the two germline ends. The CDR3 runs to 12 residues. CDR1 is SGHTA and CDR2 is FQGNSA in the germline V gene. The CDR3 DNA reads TGTGCCAGCAGCATAAGAGCGGGCACGCAGTATTTT. It translates to CASSIRAGTQYF.

This clone was detected a few times. The chain recombines TRBV19 with TRBJ1-3; D might be TRBD1 (5 bases). This CDR3 is 14 amino acids long. Germline V gene lookup returns CDR1 LNHDA and CDR2 SQIVND (reference sequence). Trimming stripped 3 bases from V and 4 bases from J, with 10 bases between. CDR3 protein: CASSINRSGNTIYF. The CDR3 nucleotides are TGTGCCAGTAGTATCAACAGGTCGGGAAACACCATATATTTT. Together with reference TRBV19 and TRBJ1-3, the CDR3 gives the full variable domain: DGGITQSPKYLFRKEGQNVTLSCEQNLNHDAMYWYRQDPGQGLRLIYYSQIVNDFQKGDIAEGYSVSREKKESFPLTVTSAQKNPTAFYLCASSINRSGNTIYFGEGSWLTVV.

This chain connects TRBV5-1 to TRBJ1-4, with 7 positions matching TRBD1. The CDR3 extends over 14 amino acids. V lost 4 bases to trimming and J lost 5 bases; unmatched junction nucleotides: 5. Germline CDR1 reads SGHRS; CDR2 reads YFSETQ. CDR3: CASSTGAGNEKLFF. The CDR3 DNA follows: TGCGCCAGCAGCACAGGGGCAGGGAATGAAAAACTGTTTTTT.

The J gene is TRBJ2-5, the V gene TRBV7-9; TRBD2 matches 13 bases. V shed 5 bases and J 5 bases; nucleotides not matched to a gene: 5. The CDR3 has 15 residues. Germline assignment: CDR1 SEHNR and CDR2 FQNEAQ (reference sequence). The CDR3 DNA follows: TGTGCCAGCAGCCCGACTAGCGGGGGGCCCGAGACCCAGTACTTC. Translating it yields CASSPTSGGPETQYF. Drawing the rest from reference TRBV7-9 and TRBJ2-5, the complete variable domain is DTGVSQNPRHKITKRGQNVTFRCDPISEHNRLYWYRQTLGQGPEFLTYFQNEAQLEKSRLLSDRFSAERPKGSFSTLEIQRTEQGDSAMYLCASSPTSGGPETQYFGPGTRLLVL.

The chain has TRBV27 and TRBJ2-1; 10 bases are a match to TRBD1. Germline CDR1 reads MNHEY; CDR2 reads SMNVEV (reference sequence). The CDR3 extends over 19 amino acids. The trim removed 1 base at V and 6 bases at J, leaving 15 bases unmatched. The CDR3 sequence is CASSLFGFRDRGWINEQFF. The CDR3 DNA sequence: TGTGCCAGCAGTTTATTCGGATTTAGGGACAGGGGATGGATCAATGAGCAGTTCTTC.

This chain joins TRBV2 and TRBJ2-7, with 10 bases matching TRBD2. The CDR3 length is 15 residues. The germline V gene has CDR1 SNHLY and CDR2 FYNNEI. The V gene end was trimmed by 3 bases and the J gene end by 3 bases; junction bases not matched to a gene: 5. The chain's CDR3 is CASSERTSGSYEQYF. Here the CDR3 DNA reads TGTGCCAGCAGTGAGCGGACTAGCGGAAGCTACGAGCAGTACTTC.

This clone appeared once. The rearrangement uses TRBV11-2 and TRBJ1-2, with D uncertain. The CDR3 contains 15 residues. V dropped 1 base and J dropped 0 bases, with 9 bases sitting between them. Looked up from germline, CDR1 is SGHAT and CDR2 is FQNNGV. For the CDR3, the DNA is TGTGCCAGCAGCTTAGGGACGGACTCTAACTATGGCTACACCTTC. It translates to CASSLGTDSNYGYTF. Together with reference TRBV11-2 and TRBJ1-2, the CDR3 gives the full variable domain: EAGVAQSPRYKIIEKRQSVAFWCNPISGHATLYWYQQILGQGPKLLIQFQNNGVVDDSQLPKDRFSAERLKGVDSTLKIQPAKLEDSAVYLCASSLGTDSNYGYTFGSGTRLTVV.